This T cell receptor beta chain was sequenced for a study of cytomegalovirus exposure and HLA in healthy donors. About the study: As an earlier analysis found, some 170 million T cells yielded some 120 million unique TCR beta sequences. Study findings and constraints: A later analysis found that most CMV-associated TCR beta chains appeared HLA-restricted.

A word on this clone: The antigen is undetermined.

The PCR employed 60 Vbeta primers together with 13 Jbeta primers. Authors' data handling: Roughly 11 million of the approximately 80 million unique TCR beta chains counted in a later analysis were shared. Libraries were prepared by immunoSEQ multiplex PCR; TCRdb keeps only in-frame clonotypes and omits some of them. D and trimming come from the DNA, and the V and J calls and clone size come from that table. The table has around 150,000 clones, under 70% seen once. The TCR was taken from a woman in her sixties or seventies in good health and CMV-seronegative. Input material: PBMCs.

The DNA of the CDR3 is TGCGCCAGCAGCCAGCAGGGACAGGGGGCGAACGAGCAGTACTTC. Amino acid sequence: CASSQQGQGANEQYF. The chain combines TRBV4-1 with TRBJ2-7, with 12 bases aligning to TRBD1. The V segment lost 3 bases and the J segment 5 bases; nucleotides outside the gene matches: 5. This CDR3 is 15 amino acids long. Germline V gene sequence: CDR1 MGHRA, CDR2 YSYEKL.